Listed below are T cell receptor beta chains from one sample, sequenced in a study of response to subunit inactivated influenza vaccine. TCRdb analysed the RT-PCR reads with MiXCR anew, one entry per CDR3 protein. Of 450,000 to 700,000 distinct CDR3 sequences in the sample, 12% to 15% were seen once. The starting material was PBMCs from blood, obtained 12 days after vaccination. The receptors were sampled from a middle-aged man who received an inactivated influenza vaccine. The CDR3 runs from the conserved cysteine through the conserved F or W. A D gene is named only where the DNA matches it firmly. The size field is filled for only some rows; it gives once, few, many or a size class.

j_call | d_call | v_call | clone_size | cdr3_nt | cdr3_aa
TRBJ1-1 | - | TRBV6-5 | - | TGTGCCAGCAGTTACAGGGGTCAGGGGACTGAAGCTTTCTTT | CASSYRGQGTEAFF
TRBJ2-7 | - | TRBV15 | - | TGTGCCACCAGCAGAGATAGGGGGACAAAGTACTTC | CATSRDRGTKYF
TRBJ1-1 | - | TRBV6-2/TRBV6-3 | few | TGTGCCAGCAGACCCGACACGACTACTTTGGGGGACACTGAAGCTTTCTTT | CASRPDTTTLGDTEAFF
TRBJ2-1 | - | TRBV4-3 | few | TGCGCCAGCAGCCGGTTAACAGGTGACAATGAGCAGTTCTTC | CASSRLTGDNEQFF
TRBJ1-2 | - | TRBV6-1 | few | TGTGCCAGCAGCTCCGACAGTACTATCGGCTACACCTTC | CASSSDSTIGYTF
TRBJ2-2 | - | TRBV29-1 | few | TGCAGCGTTGAGAACAGGGCGTGGGGTAACACCGGGGAGCTGTTTTTT | CSVENRAWGNTGELFF
TRBJ2-3 | - | TRBV6-6 | - | TGTGCCAGCAGTTGGGGGTATTTGGATACGCAGTATTTT | CASSWGYLDTQYF
TRBJ2-7 | - | TRBV7-2 | - | TGTGCCAGCAGCTACCCGGGGGCTAATTCGGTGGAGCAGTACTTC | CASSYPGANSVEQYF
TRBJ1-1 | - | TRBV12-3/TRBV12-4 | few | TGTGCCAGCAATCTAGGGGGGGTTGGCACTGAAGCTTTCTTT | CASNLGGVGTEAFF
TRBJ2-2 | TRBD2 | TRBV10-3 | few | TGTGCCATCAAGCGGGGGGGGAACACCGGGGAGCTGTTTTTT | CAIKRGGNTGELFF
TRBJ2-7 | - | TRBV12-3/TRBV12-4 | - | TGTGCCAGCAGCCCAGGGGGGGGGCGGGCCTACGAGCAGTACTTC | CASSPGGGRAYEQYF
TRBJ2-4 | TRBD2 | TRBV6-5 | few | TGTGCCAGCAGTTACTCGATCAGTGGGAGCGGGGACAAAAACATTCAGTACTTC | CASSYSISGSGDKNIQYF
TRBJ2-3 | TRBD1 | TRBV6-2/TRBV6-3 | few | TGTGCCAGCAGTTACTGGGGACAGGGCGCAGATACGCAGTATTTT | CASSYWGQGADTQYF
TRBJ2-7 | - | TRBV4-1 | few | TGCGCCAGCAGCCAAGATGAGCGGCCCTACGAGCAGTACTTC | CASSQDERPYEQYF
TRBJ2-1 | TRBD2 | TRBV29-1 | - | TGCAGCGTTGACGGGAGGGCCCTCAATGAGCAGTTCTTC | CSVDGRALNEQFF
TRBJ2-5 | TRBD1 | TRBV7-9 | - | TGTGCCAGCAGCGGCTGGATGACAGGGACAGAGACCCAGTACTTC | CASSGWMTGTETQYF
TRBJ1-2 | - | TRBV7-9 | - | TGTGCCAGCAGCCCGGGGGGGGTCCATGGCTACACCTTC | CASSPGGVHGYTF
TRBJ1-5 | TRBD1 | TRBV19 | few | TGTGCCAGTAGAGACAGGGGGCATCAGCCCCAGCATTTT | CASRDRGHQPQHF
TRBJ2-5 | - | TRBV10-3 | - | TGTGCCATCAGTGAGGGCGTATTTACTGAAGAGACCCAGTACTTC | CAISEGVFTEETQYF
TRBJ1-1 | - | TRBV5-1 | - | TGCGCCAGCAGCTTGGCGGGACAAAGCTCTGAAGCTTTCTTT | CASSLAGQSSEAFF
TRBJ1-6 | - | TRBV20-1 | few | TGCAGTGCTAGAGACGGGGGTGGATCACCCCTCCACTTT | CSARDGGGSPLHF
TRBJ1-5 | - | TRBV5-1 | few | TGCGCCAGCAGCCGAGATGGGGCTAATCAGCCCCAGCATTTT | CASSRDGANQPQHF
TRBJ2-3 | - | TRBV7-9 | - | TGTGCCAGCAGCTTATCTTCGGGGTGGGCAGATACGCAGTATTTT | CASSLSSGWADTQYF
TRBJ2-7 | - | TRBV11-2 | - | TGTGCCAGCAGCTTAAATGACGGAAACTACGAGCAGTACTTC | CASSLNDGNYEQYF
TRBJ2-5 | TRBD1 | TRBV12-3/TRBV12-4 | - | TGTGCCAGCAGTCGGACAGGGGTTGGCGAGACCCAGTACTTC | CASSRTGVGETQYF
TRBJ1-6 | - | TRBV10-1 | - | TGCGCCAGCAGTGCGGGGGGGTGGAATTCACCCCTCCACTTT | CASSAGGWNSPLHF
TRBJ2-5 | TRBD2 | TRBV19 | - | TGTGCCAGTAGTATGGGAGGGACTGCGGAGACCCAGTACTTC | CASSMGGTAETQYF
TRBJ1-1 | TRBD1 | TRBV27 | few | TGTGCCAGCAGTTATGGGACAGGGGAAACTGAAGCTTTCTTT | CASSYGTGETEAFF
TRBJ2-2 | - | TRBV20-1 | few | TGCAGTGCCCCGGACAGAAACACCGGGGAGCTGTTTTTT | CSAPDRNTGELFF
TRBJ1-5 | TRBD1 | TRBV20-1 | many | TGCAGTGCTAGAGTAACAGGGGAACAGCCCCAGCATTTT | CSARVTGEQPQHF
TRBJ2-4 | - | TRBV5-1 | - | TGCGCCAGCAGCATCGGGGGCGAAAACATTCAGTACTTC | CASSIGGENIQYF
TRBJ2-1 | TRBD2 | TRBV7-2 | - | TGTGCCAGCAGCTCCAATAGCGGGGTACTCTTACAGTTCTTC | CASSSNSGVLLQFF
TRBJ2-3 | TRBD1 | TRBV7-9 | few | TGTGCCAGCAGCTTTGGCACAGGGGGTTTCACAGATACGCAGTATTTT | CASSFGTGGFTDTQYF
TRBJ2-3 | - | TRBV18 | - | TGTGCCAGCTCACCGATGGAGGGGGGAGCAGATACGCAGTATTTT | CASSPMEGGADTQYF
TRBJ2-1 | - | TRBV25-1 | - | TGTGCCAGCAGTGAATCGGGGTTCTCCTACAATGAGCAGTTCTTC | CASSESGFSYNEQFF
TRBJ2-7 | TRBD2 | TRBV3-1 | - | TGTGCCAGCAGCCAAACCCCTAGGGGCCTCCGTAGCGGGAACAGGTCCTACGAGCAGTACTTC | CASSQTPRGLRSGNRSYEQYF
TRBJ2-1 | - | TRBV20-1 | - | TGCAGTGCTAGAAGGGGGGAGGCGAGCTCCTACAATGAGCAGTTCTTC | CSARRGEASSYNEQFF
TRBJ1-6 | - | TRBV14 | few | TGTGCCAGCAGCCCTCGGACCTATAATTCACCCCTCCACTTT | CASSPRTYNSPLHF
TRBJ2-1 | TRBD2 | TRBV5-6 | - | TGTGCCAGCAGCTTGGGGGCTAGCGGTATTTTAGGCAATGAGCAGTTCTTC | CASSLGASGILGNEQFF
TRBJ2-1 | - | TRBV5-6 | - | TGTGCCAGCAGGTCCGGGCGAGGGGCCTACAATGAGCAGTTCTTC | CASRSGRGAYNEQFF
TRBJ1-5 | - | TRBV7-9 | - | TGTGCCAGCAGCTTGGACCCCACTCAGCCCCAGCATTTT | CASSLDPTQPQHF
TRBJ2-7 | - | TRBV6-2/TRBV6-3 | many | TGTGCCAGCGGGGACCGCTCCTACGAGCAGTACTTC | CASGDRSYEQYF